This T cell receptor (beta chain) was obtained from a study of blood T cell repertoires in COVID-19 (dated by TCRdb to 2020 to 2022). In terms of the full investigation: The collaborator samples originated in the United States, Italy and Spain and spanned the acute and convalescent phases of COVID-19. The prospective study material was composed of cDNA or gDNA derived from T cells, B-cell-depleted T cells, or PBMCs. The dataset comprised deeply sampled blood TCRbeta repertoires from subjects exposed to, actively infected with, or recovered from COVID-19. A freely available public database, intended as a resource for researchers studying the immune response to SARS-CoV-2, is where the repertoires were released. The samples were drawn from two sources: the first 160 participants of the ongoing ImmuneRACE study, and fewer than 1,500 subjects contributed by 6 global collaborators. A de-identified subject ID, COVID-19 status, age in years and sex were almost always included in the sample metadata. HLA class I and class II types, where available, came from metadata supplied by the sample provider rather than from assay-based typing. The paper's findings and limits, for the study overall: The amount of clinical and demographic metadata varied by source and participant and was provided uncurated.

CDR1 and CDR2 (SGHRS, YFSETQ) derive from the germline V gene. Relative to germline, V is missing 4 bases and J is missing 2 bases, with 7 bases of the junction outside any gene match. Including the terminal cysteine and phenylalanine, the CDR3 comprises 16 residues. This entry keeps only the CDR3 DNA: 48 bases, framed from base 1. The collaborating institutions used their own protocols to collect whole blood in K2EDTA tubes. For TCRbeta analysis, collaborators shipped samples in one of three forms: frozen whole blood, isolated PBMCs, or DNA extracted from either of those sample types. This clone was detected only a few times. Its antigen remains undetermined. No qualities accompany the bases; no much larger clone lies one base away. The immunoSEQ Assay, a bias-controlled multiplex PCR, was used to amplify TCRbeta CDR3 regions from genomic DNA. For the original study's pipeline: Within the assay, amplification of reference gene primers was used to estimate how many nucleated cells each sample contained. Sequence reads were collapsed and filtered to measure the absolute abundance of every unique TCRbeta CDR3 rearrangement. For each sample, productive Simpson clonality was calculated as the square root of Simpson's diversity index across productive rearrangements. The table comes from immuneACCESS by way of TCRdb, which keeps in-frame sequences with V and J called. Part of the clones is missing from these tables; in studies checked, under half for an unresolved V gene and the rest for unknown reasons. For V, J and clone size, that table is used; D and trimming come from the DNA. For this sample there are about 190,000 clones; around 90% appear just once. The top ten constitute around 7% of the sample.

The sequenced sample consisted of peripheral blood. The sequence links TRBV5-1 to TRBJ2-3; 10 central bases correspond to TRBD1. This TCR was recovered from a man in his forties with acute or convalescent COVID-19. The CDR3 loop reads CASSPGDRGPTDTQYF. DNA sequence: TGCGCCAGCAGCCCAGGGGACAGGGGCCCCACAGATACGCAGTATTTT.